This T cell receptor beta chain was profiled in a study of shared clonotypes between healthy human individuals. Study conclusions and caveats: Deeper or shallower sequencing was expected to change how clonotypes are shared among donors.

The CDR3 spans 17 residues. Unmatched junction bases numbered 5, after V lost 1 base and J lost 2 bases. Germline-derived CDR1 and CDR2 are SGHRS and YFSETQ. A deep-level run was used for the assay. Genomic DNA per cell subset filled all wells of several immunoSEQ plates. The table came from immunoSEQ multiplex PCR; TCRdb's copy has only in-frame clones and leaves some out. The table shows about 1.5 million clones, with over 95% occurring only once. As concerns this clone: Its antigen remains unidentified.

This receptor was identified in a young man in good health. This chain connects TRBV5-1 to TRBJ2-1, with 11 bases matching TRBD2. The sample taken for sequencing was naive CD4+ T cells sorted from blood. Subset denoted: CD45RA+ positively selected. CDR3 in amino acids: CASSLSSGRATYNEQFF. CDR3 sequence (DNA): TGCGCCAGCAGCTTGAGTAGCGGGAGGGCCACCTACAATGAGCAGTTCTTC.